Following are 12 T cell receptor beta chains from one sample sequenced in a study of blood T cell repertoires in COVID-19. Sequencing used immunoSEQ multiplex PCR; TCRdb keeps in-frame clones, though not all of them. The sample yields tens of thousands of clones, around four fifths seen once. What was sequenced was peripheral blood. Receptors originate from a human donor in a cohort sampled during active COVID-19.

This clone has just a few counts. Other DNA sequences in the same sample also yield this CDR3. CDR3 residues: CASSLEQGAYNEQFF. The CDR3 coding sequence is TGTGCCAGCAGCTTGGAACAGGGGGCGTACAATGAGCAGTTCTTC. The chain recombines TRBV5-4 with TRBJ2-1, with TRBD1 identical over 9 bases. The CDR3 runs 15 residues. The junction had 2 bases not matched to a gene; V was cut back by 0 bases and J by 4 bases. The V gene's germline CDR1 is SGHNT and CDR2 YYREEE (reference sequence).

The chain has TRBV7-2 and TRBJ2-5; 12 positions match TRBD2. This CDR3 contains 15 residues. Losses at the gene ends were 4 bases for V and 4 bases for J; bases not matched to a gene: 4. The germline gives CDR1 SGHTA, CDR2 FQGNSA. The CDR3 spells CASSSAGLAGETQYF. CDR3 bases: TGTGCCAGCAGCTCCGCGGGACTAGCGGGAGAGACCCAGTACTTC.

This sequence joins TRBV5-1 and TRBJ1-2; 8 bases match TRBD1. Trimming cost V 0 bases and J 4 bases; bases outside gene matches: 11. From germline, CDR1 is SGHRS and CDR2 YFSETQ. This CDR3 region has 17 residues. The CDR3 nucleotides are TGCGCCAGCAGCTTGGCCGGACGACAGGGGCCTCTCTATGGCTACACCTTC. It is translated as CASSLAGRQGPLYGYTF.

This clone was found a few times. The CDR3 loop reads CASSQGWGGNGYTF. The CDR3 DNA reads as TGTGCCAGCAGCCAAGGCTGGGGGGGCAATGGCTACACCTTC. V gene TRBV3-1 (or the pseudogene TRBV3-2) combines with J gene TRBJ1-2; D perhaps matches TRBD1 (6 bases). The V end lost 1 base, the J end lost 6 bases, and 12 bases lay between the germline ends. The germline gives CDR1 LGHDT, CDR2 YNNKEL (reference sequence). The CDR3 is 14 amino acids.

In this sample, this clone turned up once. The chain combines TRBV2 with TRBJ1-4; TRBD1 aligns across 10 bases. V was clipped by 5 bases and J by 12 bases; unmatched bases: 9. The CDR3 is 14 residues long. The germline V gene has CDR1 SNHLY and CDR2 FYNNEI. The CDR3 region is CASSTGTGEVELFF. CDR3 bases: TGTGCCAGCAGTACCGGGACAGGGGAGGTGGAACTGTTTTTT. The variable domain in full, completed from reference TRBV2 and TRBJ1-4, reads EPEVTQTPSHQVTQMGQEVILRCVPISNHLYFYWYRQILGQKVEFLVSFYNNEISEKSEIFDDQFSVERPDGSNFTLKIRSTKLEDSAMYFCASSTGTGEVELFFGSGTQLSVL.

This sequence joins TRBV9 and TRBJ2-7; D remains unclear. Germline V gene sequence: CDR1 SGDLS, CDR2 YYNGEE. V lost 2 bases and J lost 3, with 9 bases in between. CDR3 length: 13 amino acids. The CDR3 is CASSVASNYEQYF. DNA of the CDR3: TGTGCCAGCAGCGTGGCTAGTAACTACGAGCAGTACTTC.

This clone was counted at least ten times. Other nucleotide sequences in the sample specify the same CDR3. The chain uses TRBV6-6 and TRBJ1-1; a possible D gene is TRBD1 (5 bases). The germline V gene encodes CDR1 MNHNY and CDR2 SVGAGI (reference sequence). Deletions cut 3 bases from V and 5 bases from J, with 10 bases between. The CDR3 contains 13 residues. CDR3 in DNA: TGTGCCAGCAGTTATGGAGGGGCAACTGAAGCTTTCTTT. Protein sequence: CASSYGGATEAFF.

The chain combines TRBV19 with TRBJ2-1, with D perhaps matching TRBD2 (7 bases). Trimming took 3 bases from V and 2 from J, leaving 14 bases between them. Germline V gene data show CDR1 as LNHDA and CDR2 as SQIVND (reference sequence). This CDR3 is built from 16 residues. CDR3 sequence reads: CASSIPRGGAYNEQFF. DNA for the CDR3: TGTGCCAGTAGTATCCCCCGAGGGGGGGCCTACAATGAGCAGTTCTTC.

The V call is TRBV7-9, the J call TRBJ2-7, with TRBD1 identical over 9 bases. Losses at the gene ends were 2 bases for V and 4 bases for J; bases not matched to a gene: 3. Germline loops: CDR1 SEHNR, CDR2 FQNEAQ (reference sequence). The CDR3 contains 14 residues. The DNA of the CDR3 is TGTGCCAGCAGCTTAACAGGGGGCGCGTACGAGCAGTACTTC. This encodes CASSLTGGAYEQYF.

V usage is TRBV10-1 and J usage is TRBJ1-4, with D possibly TRBD1 on 5 matching bases. V dropped 7 bases and J dropped 7 bases, with 19 bases sitting between them. CDR1 is WNHNN and CDR2 is SYGVQD in the germline V gene (reference sequence). This CDR3 is built from 15 residues. The CDR3 loop reads CASIWHGEGCEKLFF. CDR3 nucleotides: TGCGCCAGCATATGGCACGGGGAGGGGTGTGAAAAACTGTTTTTT.

The rearrangement uses TRBV24-1 and TRBJ1-5; TRBD1 matches at 7 bases. Germline V gene sequence: CDR1 KGHDR, CDR2 SFDVKD. Losses at the gene ends were 4 bases for V and 6 bases for J; bases not matched to a gene: 5. This CDR3 region has 14 residues. The CDR3 sequence: CATSEGGGSQPQHF. For the CDR3, the DNA is TGTGCCACCAGTGAAGGAGGGGGCAGTCAGCCCCAGCATTTT.

This clone was observed a handful of times. The chain employs TRBV4-1 and TRBJ2-2; D is possibly TRBD1 (6 bases). Trimming shortened V by 1 base and J by 6 bases, and 15 bases separated the two germline ends. This CDR3 region has 16 residues. Germline assignment: CDR1 MGHRA and CDR2 YSYEKL. The CDR3 sequence is CASSQGPSDRPGELFF. The CDR3 coding sequence is TGCGCCAGCAGCCAAGGACCTTCAGACAGGCCCGGGGAGCTGTTTTTT.